A selection of T cell receptor beta chains follows, all from one sample in a study of technical replicates of blood from a handful of donors. Method: immunoSEQ multiplex PCR; TCRdb's copy keeps in-frame clones and lacks some. The sample has about 97,000 clones; about 96% are singletons. The sample consisted of T cells isolated from PBMCs. The receptors were gathered from a human donor in good health. Each CDR3 is given with its conserved first and last residue.

j_gene: TRBJ2-1
v_gene: TRBV30
CDR3aa: CAWSSDNEQFF

j_gene: TRBJ2-3
v_gene: TRBV19
CDR3aa: CASSMGLNTDTQYF

j_gene: TRBJ1-5
v_gene: TRBV7-8
CDR3aa: CASSLAGRAEGNQPQHF

j_gene: TRBJ1-1
v_gene: TRBV29-1
CDR3aa: CSVPTGGNEAFF

j_gene: TRBJ1-5
v_gene: TRBV7-9
CDR3aa: CASSLFPSNQPQHF

j_gene: TRBJ2-3
v_gene: TRBV11-3
CDR3aa: CASSGWTGPRTDTQYF

j_gene: TRBJ1-1
v_gene: TRBV5-1
CDR3aa: CASSGRTGFEAFF

j_gene: TRBJ1-5
v_gene: TRBV5-4
CDR3aa: CASSLVRDQPQHF

j_gene: TRBJ1-2
v_gene: TRBV28
CDR3aa: CASSLSQGTYGYTF

j_gene: TRBJ1-2
v_gene: TRBV7-9
CDR3aa: CASSSGGLFYGYTF

j_gene: TRBJ1-3
v_gene: TRBV13
CDR3aa: CASSPRDRVTGNTIYF

j_gene: TRBJ2-1
v_gene: TRBV4-1
CDR3aa: CASSQAGTGWYNEQFF

j_gene: TRBJ2-7
v_gene: TRBV29-1
CDR3aa: CSVEDPTSGRAREQYF

j_gene: TRBJ1-1
v_gene: TRBV29-1
CDR3aa: CSVPLNTEAFF

j_gene: TRBJ2-7
v_gene: TRBV5-1
CDR3aa: CASSLNRGEQYF

j_gene: TRBJ1-2
v_gene: TRBV7-8
CDR3aa: CASSLAQGLYGYTF

j_gene: TRBJ1-2
v_gene: TRBV7-8
CDR3aa: CASSLTENYGYTF

j_gene: TRBJ2-7
v_gene: TRBV28
CDR3aa: CASSRSYAYTPGQGAYEQYF

j_gene: TRBJ2-3
v_gene: TRBV7-3
CDR3aa: CASSLRRFRVSYTDTQYF

j_gene: TRBJ1-3
v_gene: TRBV7-2
CDR3aa: CASSLALPGQGISGNTIYF

j_gene: TRBJ1-5
v_gene: TRBV6-1
CDR3aa: CASTRDIYSNQPQHF

j_gene: TRBJ1-1
v_gene: TRBV7-3
CDR3aa: CASSSQGPLSTEAFF

j_gene: TRBJ2-3
v_gene: TRBV5-4
CDR3aa: CATTTSGQLNTDTQYF

j_gene: TRBJ2-1
v_gene: TRBV5-1
CDR3aa: CASSLRAGGRNEQFF

j_gene: TRBJ2-7
v_gene: TRBV6-5
CDR3aa: CATGTAHYEQYF

j_gene: TRBJ2-7
v_gene: TRBV9
CDR3aa: CASSVTGTGGNEQYF

j_gene: TRBJ2-1
v_gene: TRBV29-1
CDR3aa: CSVVRGGSYNEQFF

j_gene: TRBJ2-3
v_gene: TRBV19
CDR3aa: CASSIVGADTQYF

j_gene: TRBJ2-1
v_gene: TRBV2
CDR3aa: CASSELGVGSYNEQFF

j_gene: TRBJ1-1
v_gene: TRBV18
CDR3aa: CASSKRTGEANTEAFF

j_gene: TRBJ1-4
v_gene: TRBV2
CDR3aa: CASSLGEGVGEKLFF

j_gene: TRBJ2-5
v_gene: TRBV7-8
CDR3aa: CASSLSGETQYF

j_gene: TRBJ2-7
v_gene: TRBV9
CDR3aa: CASSVVGSGDEQYF

j_gene: TRBJ1-5
v_gene: TRBV19
CDR3aa: CASSIQGDSNQPQHF

j_gene: TRBJ2-7
v_gene: TRBV7-8
CDR3aa: CASRLAGGSYEQYF

j_gene: TRBJ1-5
v_gene: TRBV7-2
CDR3aa: CASSLALGGEWGNQPQHF

j_gene: TRBJ2-1
v_gene: TRBV9
CDR3aa: CASSSSADYNEQFF

j_gene: TRBJ2-7
v_gene: TRBV7-8
CDR3aa: CASSSGLAYEQYF

j_gene: TRBJ2-7
v_gene: TRBV4-2
CDR3aa: CASSPEDRGARNEQYF

j_gene: TRBJ1-5
v_gene: TRBV28
CDR3aa: CASSLFFRDTNSNQPQHF

j_gene: TRBJ2-6
v_gene: TRBV27
CDR3aa: CASSLTSATFSGANVLTF

j_gene: TRBJ1-5
v_gene: TRBV6-5
CDR3aa: CASSLTGNNQPQHF

j_gene: TRBJ1-2
v_gene: TRBV27
CDR3aa: CASSFRDSNYGYTF

j_gene: TRBJ2-1
v_gene: TRBV19
CDR3aa: CASSIRTSGQYNEQFF

j_gene: TRBJ1-1
v_gene: TRBV5-1
CDR3aa: CASSTGDTEAFF

j_gene: TRBJ2-7
v_gene: TRBV28
CDR3aa: CASSLSGGPGEQYF

j_gene: TRBJ2-2
v_gene: TRBV9
CDR3aa: CASSVSGNTGELFF

j_gene: TRBJ2-7
v_gene: TRBV28
CDR3aa: CASSLPGTGDYEQYF

j_gene: TRBJ2-7
v_gene: TRBV27
CDR3aa: CASSLWGGSTDEQYF

j_gene: TRBJ1-5
v_gene: TRBV19
CDR3aa: CASSFSGGGNQPQHF

j_gene: TRBJ2-1
v_gene: TRBV27
CDR3aa: CASSSPGTGNNEQFF

j_gene: TRBJ1-3
v_gene: TRBV9
CDR3aa: CASSVDPVPSGNTIYF

j_gene: TRBJ2-3
v_gene: TRBV6-9
CDR3aa: CASSSPRESVSTDTQYF

j_gene: TRBJ1-4
v_gene: TRBV27
CDR3aa: CASSLSPAGGVEKLFF

j_gene: TRBJ2-1
v_gene: TRBV7-3
CDR3aa: CASSLGGTSHEQFF

j_gene: TRBJ1-2
v_gene: TRBV7-8
CDR3aa: CASSLAPQGANYGYTF

j_gene: TRBJ1-3
v_gene: TRBV4-3
CDR3aa: CASSQDFGSDTIGNTIYF

j_gene: TRBJ2-7
v_gene: TRBV7-2
CDR3aa: CASSVFYEQYF

j_gene: TRBJ1-1
v_gene: TRBV27
CDR3aa: CASTRYGQGGTEAFF